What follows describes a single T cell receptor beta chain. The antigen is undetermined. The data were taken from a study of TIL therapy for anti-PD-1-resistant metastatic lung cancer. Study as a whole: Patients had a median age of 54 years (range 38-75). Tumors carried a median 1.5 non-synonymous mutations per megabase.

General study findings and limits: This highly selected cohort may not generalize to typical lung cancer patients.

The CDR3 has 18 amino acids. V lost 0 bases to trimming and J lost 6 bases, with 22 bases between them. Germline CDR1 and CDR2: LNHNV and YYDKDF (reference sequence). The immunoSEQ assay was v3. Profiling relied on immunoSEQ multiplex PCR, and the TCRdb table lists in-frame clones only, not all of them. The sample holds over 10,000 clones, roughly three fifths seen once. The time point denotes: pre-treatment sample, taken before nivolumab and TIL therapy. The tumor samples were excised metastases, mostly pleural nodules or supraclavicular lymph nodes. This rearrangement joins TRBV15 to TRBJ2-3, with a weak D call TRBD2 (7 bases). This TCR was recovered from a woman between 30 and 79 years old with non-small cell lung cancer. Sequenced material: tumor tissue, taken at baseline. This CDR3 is CATSRDLLGGARSDTQYF. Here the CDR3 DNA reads TGTGCCACCAGCAGAGATTTATTAGGGGGGGCCCGATCCGATACGCAGTATTTT.